Sequencing of this T cell receptor (beta chain) was carried out in a study of blood T cell repertoires in COVID-19. The assay was immunoSEQ multiplex PCR, and TCRdb's table has in-frame clones only and misses some. This table has 300,000 to 450,000 clones, about 87% appearing once. Germline V lookup: CDR1 GTSNPN, CDR2 SVGIG (reference sequence). CDR3 length: 14 residues. V was pared by 0 bases and J by 3 bases, with 4 bases of the junction left unmatched. The sequence was obtained from a woman aged 30 to 39 with COVID-19, enrolled during active disease. What was sequenced was peripheral blood. The chain has TRBV30 and TRBJ2-7; 8 nucleotides agree with TRBD1. The CDR3 nucleotides are TGTGCCTGGAGTGTGGGTGACAGGGGCTACGAGCAGTACTTC. It specifies CAWSVGDRGYEQYF.